This T cell receptor beta chain was documented in a study of radiotherapy plus CTLA-4 blockade in lung cancer. The CDR3 sequence is 12 residues long. Germline CDR1 reads SGHNT; CDR2 reads YENEEA. V dropped 4 bases and J dropped 7 bases, with 10 bases sitting between them. Assay used: immunoSEQ multiplex PCR; TCRdb lists only in-frame clones, some missing. The table includes about 72,000 clones, approximately 80% detected once. V usage is TRBV11-3 and J usage is TRBJ1-1; D remains ambiguous. The sequencing here drew on peripheral blood, taken from a patient treated with radiotherapy plus ipilimumab. The receptor comes from a human donor with non-small cell lung cancer who had a complete response to radiotherapy plus ipilimumab. DNA for the CDR3: TGTGCCAGCAGCTCCCGCCGAGGTGAAGCTTTCTTT. Its translation is CASSSRRGEAFF.